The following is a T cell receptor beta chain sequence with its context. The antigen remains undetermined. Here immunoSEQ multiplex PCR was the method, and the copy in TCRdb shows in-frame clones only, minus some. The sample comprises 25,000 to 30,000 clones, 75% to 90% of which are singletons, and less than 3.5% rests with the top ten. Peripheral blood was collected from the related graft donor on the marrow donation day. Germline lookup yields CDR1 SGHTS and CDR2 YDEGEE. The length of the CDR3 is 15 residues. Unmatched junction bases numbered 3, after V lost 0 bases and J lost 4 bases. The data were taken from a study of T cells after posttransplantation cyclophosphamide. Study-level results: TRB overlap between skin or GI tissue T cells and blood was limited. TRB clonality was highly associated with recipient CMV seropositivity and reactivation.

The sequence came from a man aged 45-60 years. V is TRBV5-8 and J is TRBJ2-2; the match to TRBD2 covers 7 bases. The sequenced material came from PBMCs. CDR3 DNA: TGTGCCAGCAGCTTGGGGACTAGGGGCACCGGGGAGCTGTTTTTT. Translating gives CASSLGTRGTGELFF.